This T cell receptor (beta chain) came from a study of T cells in Graves' hyperthyroidism and ophthalmopathy. Regarding the study as a whole: Classification by a 13 V-J model distinguished ophthalmopathy from stable hyperthyroidism.

CDR3 size: 15 residues. Germline loops: CDR1 SNHLY, CDR2 FYNNEI. What was amplified from RNA transcripts were TCR beta CDR3 regions. With the HTBI primer set, the TCR CDR3 went through a first round of RT-PCR. TCRdb re-derived calls from the multiplex PCR reads in MiXCR, one entry per CDR3 protein. The data show hundreds of thousands of distinct CDR3 sequences, with over 35% seen just once and approximately 10% held by the top ten. This clonotype was recorded at least ten times. Its antigen is as yet unknown. At one end the junction does not follow the germline gene, possibly because of a read error. The V call is TRBV2, the J call TRBJ1-5; tentatively, D is TRBD1 (5 bases). Sequenced input: blood. This receptor was identified in a man aged 18 to 30 with Graves' hyperthyroidism. The CDR3 protein is CASREGTESNQPQHF. CDR3 nucleotides: TGTGCCAGCAGAGAAGGGACCGAAAGCAATCAGCCCCAGCATTTT. Complete variable domain (other parts from reference TRBV2 and TRBJ1-5): EPEVTQTPSHQVTQMGQEVILRCVPISNHLYFYWYRQILGQKVEFLVSFYNNEISEKSEIFDDQFSVERPDGSNFTLKIRSTKLEDSAMYFCASREGTESNQPQHFGDGTRLSIL.